The rows below give T cell receptor beta chains drawn from one sample of a study of CD8+CD57+ T cells in acquired aplastic anemia. TCRdb independently ran MiXCR on the reads; one entry per CDR3 protein. The profile covers about 81,000 distinct CDR3 sequences, with under 50% appearing a single time and 60% to 75% taken by the ten largest. The sample consisted of sorted CD4+, CD8+, or CD8+CD57+ T cells (not recorded which) from PBMCs. These receptors all come from a human donor in good health, serving as a control. CDR3s include the opening cysteine and the closing phenylalanine or tryptophan. A D gene is named only where the DNA matches it firmly. Expanded clones get a size class; other rows say once, few or many, or leave the size out.

D gene	V gene	clone size	J gene	CDR3 DNA	CDR3 protein
TRBD2	TRBV2	-	TRBJ2-7	TGTGCCAGCAGTGAAGGACTAGCGGGCACAAAGGGGGACGTACTCGACGAGCAGTACTTC	CASSEGLAGTKGDVLDEQYF
TRBD1	TRBV11-2	-	TRBJ1-2	TGTGCCAGCAGCTTTCGCACACGAGGGGGCGTCTATGGCTACACCTTC	CASSFRTRGGVYGYTF
TRBD2	TRBV7-2	few	TRBJ2-1	TGTGCCAGCAGCTTACGAAGCCCTAGCGGGGGCCACAATGAGCAGTTCTTC	CASSLRSPSGGHNEQFF
-	TRBV7-2	-	TRBJ1-1	TGTGCCAGCAGCCAGACAATTAACACTGAAGCTTTCTTT	CASSQTINTEAFF
TRBD1	TRBV4-2	many	TRBJ1-1	TGTGCCAGCAGCCAAACAAGTGGGACAGGGAACACTGAAGCTTTCTTT	CASSQTSGTGNTEAFF
-	TRBV10-3	many	TRBJ1-5	TGTGCCATCAGTGATCGAAAAGCGGATCAGCCCCAGCATTTT	CAISDRKADQPQHF
-	TRBV25-1	few	TRBJ2-3	TGTGCCAGCAGTTTGGTTGTAAGCACAGATACGCAGTATTTT	CASSLVVSTDTQYF
-	TRBV10-3	-	TRBJ1-2	TGTGCCAGCAGCCCTGCGGGGGGACACTATGGCTACACCTTC	CASSPAGGHYGYTF
TRBD1	TRBV11-2	-	TRBJ1-1	TGTGCCAGCAGCCCATTGACAGGGGCGAACACTGAAGCTTTCTTT	CASSPLTGANTEAFF
-	TRBV7-8	many	TRBJ2-1	TGTGCCAGCACCGATAGGACAGCCCCGCCCTACAATGAGCAGTTCTTC	CASTDRTAPPYNEQFF
-	TRBV3-1	-	TRBJ1-1	TGTGCCAGCAGTCAGCTCCGGGACACTCTGAACACTGAAGCTTTCTTT	CASSQLRDTLNTEAFF
-	TRBV10-2	-	TRBJ1-6	TGCGCCAGCAGTGAGTCGACTCATTCACCCCTCCACTTT	CASSESTHSPLHF
TRBD1	TRBV7-9	-	TRBJ1-5	TGTGCCAGCAGCCCCGGACAGGGGGATCAGCCCCAGCATTTT	CASSPGQGDQPQHF
-	TRBV10-3	few	TRBJ1-6	TGTGCCATCAGTGAACCTGAGCCCCCTGGCAATTCACCCCTCCACTTT	CAISEPEPPGNSPLHF
-	TRBV20-1	-	TRBJ1-4	TGCAGTGCTAGAGCTGGGGGGTCCGATGAAAAACTGTTTTTT	CSARAGGSDEKLFF
-	TRBV4-2	many	TRBJ2-7	TGTGCCAGCAGCCCCAATACCGGCGGCGAGCAGTACTTC	CASSPNTGGEQYF
-	TRBV19	-	TRBJ1-2	TGTGCCAGTAGTATAGTGGGTGTCGGTGGCTACACCTTC	CASSIVGVGGYTF
-	TRBV11-3	many	TRBJ2-7	TGTGCCAGCAGCTTCGGTCAGGGGAACTACGAGCAGTACTTC	CASSFGQGNYEQYF
-	TRBV24-1	-	TRBJ1-1	TGTGCCACCAGTGACAGGGGTGGGAACACTGAAGCTTTCTTT	CATSDRGGNTEAFF
-	TRBV10-3	-	TRBJ1-2	TGTGCCAGCACCACAGCTTATGGCTACACCTTC	CASTTAYGYTF
-	TRBV4-3	-	TRBJ2-3	TGCGCCAGCAGCCAAGATAAGGTAACTGATACGCAGTATTTT	CASSQDKVTDTQYF
TRBD1	TRBV15	-	TRBJ1-6	TGTGCCACCAGCAGTCCGAGACAGGGGGCATGGTCACCCCTCCACTTT	CATSSPRQGAWSPLHF
TRBD2	TRBV5-1	few	TRBJ2-2	TGCGCCAGCAGACCGGGACTAGCGGGGGCCATGAACACCGGGGAGCTGTTTTTT	CASRPGLAGAMNTGELFF
-	TRBV25-1	few	TRBJ2-5	TGTGCCAGCAGCGTACCCTGGGAAGAGACCCAGTACTTC	CASSVPWEETQYF
-	TRBV20-1	-	TRBJ2-5	TGCAGTGCTAGTGAAACGGACTACGGTCACAATGAGCAGTACTTC	CSASETDYGHNEQYF
-	TRBV9	-	TRBJ2-7	TGTGCCAGCAGCGCATCTCAGGTTTCGGCCGAGCAGTACTTC	CASSASQVSAEQYF
-	TRBV10-2	many	TRBJ1-1	TGCGCCAGCAGTGAGTCAGGGTTTTGGACTGAAGCTTTCTTT	CASSESGFWTEAFF
-	TRBV7-2	-	TRBJ2-3	TGTGCCAGCAGCTTAATGGGGACGGATACGCAGTATTTT	CASSLMGTDTQYF
-	TRBV5-1	few	TRBJ2-7	TGCGCCAGCAGCTTGGGGACCACACCGACAGGTGACGCCTACGAGCAGTACTTC	CASSLGTTPTGDAYEQYF
-	TRBV24-1	once	TRBJ2-7	TGTGCCACCAGTGATCCCGGTGTTCCCTACGAGCAGTACTTC	CATSDPGVPYEQYF
TRBD1	TRBV11-2	-	TRBJ1-2	TGTGCCAGCAGCCCAGGGGGCAGTCACTATGGCTGCACCTTC	CASSPGGSHYGCTF
-	TRBV29-1	many	TRBJ2-2	TGCAGCGTTGAAGATTGGGCAGGTACCGGGGAGCTGTTTTTT	CSVEDWAGTGELFF
-	TRBV11-3	many	TRBJ2-7	TGTGCCAGCAGCGCAGGCAACGAGCAGTACTTC	CASSAGNEQYF
TRBD1	TRBV11-3	many	TRBJ2-7	TGTGCCAGCAGCTTGCAGGGACAGGGGGACTACGAGCAGTACTTC	CASSLQGQGDYEQYF
TRBD2	TRBV29-1	few	TRBJ2-1	TGCAGCGTTGGTATAGCGGGGAGCTACAATGAGCAGTTCTTC	CSVGIAGSYNEQFF
-	TRBV19	-	TRBJ1-2	TGTGCCAGTAGTATTGATGGCGGAGACTATGGCTACACCTTC	CASSIDGGDYGYTF
-	TRBV24-1	-	TRBJ1-2	TGTGCCACCAGTGGGGTAGGCAGCTCCACGGGTCCTAACTATGGCTACACCTTC	CATSGVGSSTGPNYGYTF
TRBD1	TRBV7-9	many	TRBJ1-4	TGTGCCAGCAGCGGATCCGGGACAGCGTTTGAAAAACTGTTTTTT	CASSGSGTAFEKLFF
-	TRBV6-1	few	TRBJ2-5	TGTGCCAGCAGTGAATTGCTAGTGGGGTCAGAGACCCAGTACTTC	CASSELLVGSETQYF
-	TRBV29-1	-	TRBJ2-3	TGCAGCGGTTGGGGTAGCAAACAGCCAGATACGCAGTATTTT	CSGWGSKQPDTQYF
TRBD1	TRBV11-2	-	TRBJ1-1	TGTGCCAGCAGCTTAGAGAGACAGGGAGGTCGGCGAGCTTTCTTT	CASSLERQGGRRAFF
TRBD1	TRBV30	-	TRBJ1-1	TGTGCCTGGGATACGACAGGGACCACTGAAGCTTTCTTT	CAWDTTGTTEAFF
-	TRBV2	-	TRBJ2-7	TGTGCCAGCAGTGGACTTGACTACGAGCAGTACTTC	CASSGLDYEQYF
-	TRBV25-1	many	TRBJ2-3	TGTGCCAGCAGACACGAGGGCGGGGACACAGATACGCAGTATTTT	CASRHEGGDTDTQYF
-	TRBV9	many	TRBJ2-3	TGTGCCAGCAGCGTAGTCTCGTCTAATAGCGATACGCAGTATTTT	CASSVVSSNSDTQYF
-	TRBV20-1	-	TRBJ2-7	TGCAGTGCTATGGACCTCCGGGGCTACGAGCAGTACTTC	CSAMDLRGYEQYF
TRBD1	TRBV29-1	-	TRBJ2-7	TGCAGCGCACAATCCGGGACAGGGGCCTACGAGCAGTACTTC	CSAQSGTGAYEQYF
-	TRBV20-1	many	TRBJ2-1	TGCAGTGCTAGAGCTGTAGCGGACTCCTACAATGAGCAGTTCTTC	CSARAVADSYNEQFF
TRBD1	TRBV20-1	-	TRBJ1-2	TGCAGTGCTACACAAGGGACAGGGGTAAACTATGGCTACACCTTC	CSATQGTGVNYGYTF
-	TRBV10-3	many	TRBJ2-1	TGTGCCATCAGTGAGGTGACAGCCTCCTACAATGAGCAGTTCTTC	CAISEVTASYNEQFF
TRBD2	TRBV7-9	many	TRBJ2-1	TGTGCCAGCAGCTCTTTTAGCGGGGGGGCCGTTAATGAGCAGTTCTTC	CASSSFSGGAVNEQFF
-	TRBV29-1	-	TRBJ2-7	TGCAGCGTTAGTGGCCGGGCCTACGAGCAGTACTTC	CSVSGRAYEQYF
-	TRBV9	many	TRBJ1-1	TGTGCCAGCAGCGTAGGAACCGGGACCACTGAAGCTTTCTTT	CASSVGTGTTEAFF
-	TRBV10-2	many	TRBJ1-2	TGCGCCAGCAGTGAGTCCCCAGGGTCCTATGGCTACACCTTC	CASSESPGSYGYTF
-	TRBV7-3	-	TRBJ1-2	TGTGCCAGCAGCTTACTAGGAGGTGGCTATGGCTACACCTTC	CASSLLGGGYGYTF
-	TRBV20-1	many	TRBJ2-1	TGCAGTGCTAGAGATCGTATAACGGTTAGCTCCTACAATGAGCAGTTCTTC	CSARDRITVSSYNEQFF
-	TRBV19	-	TRBJ2-3	TGTGCCAGTAGTATAGCGTTAACAGGGAGTGGAGATACGCAGTATTTT	CASSIALTGSGDTQYF
-	TRBV7-6	many	TRBJ2-7	TGTGCCAGCAGCTTAGCAAGTGACAATTACTACGAGCAGTACTTC	CASSLASDNYYEQYF
TRBD1	TRBV7-3	-	TRBJ2-1	TGTGCCAGCAGCAGGGACAGGGGTTGGAATGAGCAGTTCTTC	CASSRDRGWNEQFF